One and the same sample provided the 11 T cell receptor beta chains below, sequenced in a study of blood T cell repertoires in COVID-19. Measured with immunoSEQ multiplex PCR; TCRdb has only the in-frame clones, and not every one. The sample holds fewer than 150,000 clones, 81% seen once. Sample: peripheral blood. The receptors stem from a man between 50 and 59 years old with acute or convalescent COVID-19.

For this clone: Additional DNA sequences in this sample encode the identical CDR3. The V and J genes are TRBV5-1 and TRBJ1-1, with D hard to call. The V end lost 5 bases, the J end lost 0 bases, and 8 bases lay between the germline ends. Germline-derived CDR1 and CDR2 are SGHRS and YFSETQ. This CDR3 has 13 amino acids. CDR3: CASRTGVNTEAFF. CDR3 DNA sequence: TGCGCCAGCAGAACCGGGGTGAACACTGAAGCTTTCTTT.

V usage is TRBV7-3 and J usage is TRBJ2-3, with TRBD2 as a possible D gene (6 bases). Germline loops: CDR1 SGHTA, CDR2 FQGTGA. The CDR3 spans 15 residues. Between the trimmed V and J ends, which lost 3 bases and 2 bases, there was a span of 12 bases. As DNA, the CDR3 is TGTGCCAGCAGCTTCGAAGGAGGGGACACAGATACGCAGTATTTT. Amino acids: CASSFEGGDTDTQYF.

V is TRBV7-2 and J is TRBJ2-2; D is perhaps TRBD1 (5 bases). Germline CDR1 SGHTA, CDR2 FQGNSA. This CDR3 region has 15 residues. Trimming cost V 1 base and J 4 bases, with 10 bases left between them. Written as DNA, the CDR3 is TGTGCCAGCAGCTTAGGCCAGGGTAGCACCGGGGAGCTGTTTTTT. The encoded protein is CASSLGQGSTGELFF.

The V and J genes are TRBV27 and TRBJ1-2; TRBD1 might be the D (6 bases). Trimming took off 7 bases at V and 10 bases at J, with 13 bases between the two ends. The germline V gene has CDR1 MNHEY and CDR2 SMNVEV (reference sequence). This CDR3 spans 11 amino acids. CDR3: CASKSGGPYTF. Written as DNA, the CDR3 is TGTGCCAGCAAGTCGGGGGGGCCCTACACCTTC.

The chain is built from TRBV27 and TRBJ1-2, with TRBD1 as a possible D gene (5 bases). V was shortened by 5 bases and J by 4 bases, with 17 bases between the two germline ends. Germline V gene lookup returns CDR1 MNHEY and CDR2 SMNVEV (reference sequence). The CDR3 has 15 residues. DNA for the CDR3: TGTGCCAGCAGTCCCCGGTTGGGGGAGGGCTATGGCTACACCTTC. Its translation is CASSPRLGEGYGYTF.

The CDR3 nucleotides read TGCAGCGTTACCGACAGGCTGAAAAACATTCAGTACTTC. This encodes CSVTDRLKNIQYF. The V call is TRBV29-1, the J call TRBJ2-4, with a tentative D call TRBD1 (6 bases). The CDR3 extends over 13 amino acids. Germline values: CDR1 SQVTM, CDR2 ANQGSEA. Trimming cost V 5 bases and J 4 bases, with 12 bases left between them.

The chain recombines TRBV28 with TRBJ1-2; D remains ambiguous. There are 16 residues in the CDR3. V was shortened by 4 bases and J by 4 bases, with 19 bases between the two germline ends. CDR1 is MDHEN, CDR2 SYDVKM, per germline. The chain's CDR3 is CASSSPVLLVTYGYTF. In DNA, the CDR3 is TGTGCCAGCAGTTCGCCGGTCCTCCTAGTGACCTATGGCTACACCTTC.

V gene TRBV18 combines with J gene TRBJ1-1; 9 bases are shared with TRBD1. The germline CDR1 and CDR2 sequences are KGHSH and LQKENI. The J segment lost 5 bases and the V segment lost 3 bases, leaving 4 bases of the junction unmatched. The CDR3 runs to 14 residues. CDR3 sequence: CASSPDRGGTEAFF. The DNA for the CDR3 is TGTGCCAGCTCACCCGACAGGGGGGGGACTGAAGCTTTCTTT.

The gene calls are TRBV7-3 and TRBJ2-5, with D possibly matching TRBD2 (5 bases). The CDR3 covers 13 residues. Germline-derived CDR1 and CDR2 are SGHTA and FQGTGA. V lost 5 bases to trimming and J lost 0 bases, with 7 bases between them. CDR3 sequence reads: CASSLGDQETQYF. The DNA of the CDR3 is TGTGCCAGCAGCCTCGGGGACCAAGAGACCCAGTACTTC.

The chain combines TRBV9 with TRBJ1-2; tentative D call: TRBD1 (5 bases). This CDR3 is 12 amino acids long. Germline V gene lookup returns CDR1 SGDLS and CDR2 YYNGEE. V lost 6 bases to trimming and J lost 5 bases, with 11 bases between them. The CDR3 sequence: CASTRQTYGYTF. The CDR3 nucleotides read TGTGCCAGCACTCGACAGACGTATGGCTACACCTTC.

This chain uses TRBV12-3 or TRBV12-4 with TRBJ1-1, with TRBD1 identical over 7 bases. Germline trimming cut 7 bases from V and 8 bases from J; bases unmatched to any gene: 10. This CDR3 spans 13 amino acids. CDR3 nucleotides: TGTGCCAGCATCCGGACTCGGACAGGCGAAGCTTTCTTT. It encodes CASIRTRTGEAFF.